The 15 T cell receptor beta chains below all came from one sample that was sequenced in a study of blood T cell repertoires in COVID-19. Some clones are missing from TCRdb's copy, which holds only in-frame ones; the method was immunoSEQ multiplex PCR. The sample gives roughly 220,000 clones, approximately 83% of which show up once; 3% to 4.5% is in the top ten. Sequenced material: PBMCs or T cells enriched from blood (not recorded which). The receptors derive from a woman between 40 and 55 years old with acute COVID-19.

The V gene is TRBV7-2, the J gene TRBJ1-5, with D hard to call. The V gene lost 5 bases and the J gene lost 3 bases, with 11 bases spanning the gap. The CDR3 spans 14 residues. Germline V lookup: CDR1 SGHTA, CDR2 FQGNSA. The CDR3 is CASSPRRNNQPQHF. In DNA form, the CDR3 reads TGTGCCAGCAGCCCCCGGCGGAACAATCAGCCCCAGCATTTT.

V is TRBV5-1 and J is TRBJ2-5, with 7 positions matching TRBD2. The CDR3 covers 15 residues. J was trimmed by 5 bases and V by 0 bases; bases with no gene match: 7. Germline V gene sequence: CDR1 SGHRS, CDR2 YFSETQ. The CDR3 protein is CASSLELVGGETQYF. Written as DNA, the CDR3 is TGCGCCAGCAGCTTGGAACTAGTGGGAGGGGAGACCCAGTACTTC.

The chain uses TRBV7-9 and TRBJ1-1; the match to TRBD1 covers 7 bases. The CDR3 extends over 14 amino acids. Looked up from germline, CDR1 is SEHNR and CDR2 is FQNEAQ (reference sequence). With 6 bases clipped from V and 4 bases from J, the junction kept 8 bases outside the gene matches. CDR3 sequence: CASSMGAGGTEAFF. Written as DNA, the CDR3 is TGTGCCAGCAGTATGGGGGCAGGGGGCACTGAAGCTTTCTTT.

This clone was detected only once. The genes are TRBV21-1 and TRBJ1-5; whether TRBD1, the table's D call, matches the DNA was not checked. TRBV21-1 constitutes a pseudogene. CDR3 length: 16 residues. The chain's CDR3 is CASSKLGRGVHQPQHF. DNA of the CDR3: TGTGCCAGCAGCAAACTTGGCAGGGGGGTCCATCAGCCCCAGCATTTT.

The chain couples TRBV7-6 to TRBJ1-6; D is uncertain. Germline values: CDR1 SGHVS, CDR2 FNYEAQ. The CDR3 length is 16 residues. V was pared by 1 base and J by 5 bases, with 12 bases between. The chain's CDR3 is CASSLEGGLDNSPLHF. The CDR3 bases are TGTGCCAGCAGCTTAGAGGGTGGACTCGATAATTCACCCCTCCACTTT.

Remarks on this clone: The same CDR3 is also encoded by other DNA sequences in this sample. The chain recombines TRBV28 with TRBJ2-7; D gene unclear. Deletions cut 4 bases from V and 2 bases from J, with 3 bases between. The CDR3 spans 11 residues. CDR1 and CDR2 (germline): MDHEN, SYDVKM. The CDR3 protein is CASSSTYEQYF. CDR3 coding DNA: TGTGCCAGCAGTTCCACCTACGAGCAGTACTTC.

The rearrangement links TRBV10-1 to TRBJ2-7; 9 bases match TRBD1. This CDR3 spans 14 amino acids. Germline CDR1 reads WNHNN; CDR2 reads SYGVQD (reference sequence). The junction had 5 bases not matched to a gene; V was cut back by 2 bases and J by 6 bases. The CDR3 DNA reads as TGCGCCAGCAGTGAGGGACAGGGGTTATTCGAGCAGTACTTC. It specifies CASSEGQGLFEQYF.

The J gene is TRBJ2-2, the V gene TRBV7-2; D is uncertain. V was cut by 3 bases and J by 1 base, with 9 bases left in between. This CDR3 region has 15 residues. The V gene's germline CDR1 is SGHTA and CDR2 FQGNSA. The CDR3 reads CASSLSSRNTGELFF. DNA for the CDR3: TGTGCCAGCAGCTTGTCCTCGCGGAACACCGGGGAGCTGTTTTTT.

The rearrangement uses TRBV7-9 and TRBJ2-1; 11 nucleotides agree with TRBD2. With V trimmed by 1 base and J by 11 bases, 4 bases remained unmatched. Germline-derived CDR1 and CDR2 are SEHNR and FQNEAQ (reference sequence). The CDR3 sequence is 14 residues long. CDR3 in amino acids: CASSLGGLAVKQFF. CDR3 nucleotides: TGTGCCAGCAGCTTAGGGGGACTAGCGGTAAAGCAGTTCTTC.

The gene calls are TRBV11-3 and TRBJ1-3; D is unclear. The CDR3 covers 19 residues. Germline loops: CDR1 SGHNT, CDR2 YENEEA. V was clipped by 5 bases and J by 0 bases, with 23 bases between them. CDR3 sequence reads: CASSPREKASKVSGNTIYF. The CDR3 DNA follows: TGTGCCAGCAGCCCGCGGGAAAAGGCCTCAAAGGTCTCTGGAAACACCATATATTTT.

The V gene is TRBV29-1, the J gene TRBJ2-3; perhaps TRBD2 as D (6 bases). Germline V gene data show CDR1 as SQVTM and CDR2 as ANQGSEA. The CDR3 consists of 13 residues. Deletions cut 3 bases from V and 7 bases from J, with 14 bases between. The CDR3 loop is CSVDRETLYTQYF. In DNA form, the CDR3 reads TGCAGCGTTGATCGGGAGACCCTATATACGCAGTATTTT.

This chain links TRBV4-2 with TRBJ2-7, with 10 bases identical to TRBD2. V trimming: 3 bases; J trimming: 2 bases; junction bases outside the gene matches: 10. This CDR3 has 17 amino acids. Germline V gives CDR1 LGHNA, CDR2 YNFKEQ. Written as DNA, the CDR3 is TGTGCCAGCAGCCAGGCCACAGGGACTAGCGAAACCTACGAGCAGTACTTC. Its protein is CASSQATGTSETYEQYF.

The J gene is TRBJ1-1, the V gene TRBV28; D not resolved. The CDR3 is made up of 11 amino acids. The V gene's germline CDR1 is MDHEN and CDR2 SYDVKM. V lost 6 bases and J 7 bases, leaving 9 bases between the germline ends. The CDR3 sequence is CASRRRGEAFF. CDR3 nucleotide sequence: TGTGCCAGCAGACGTCGGGGTGAAGCTTTCTTT.

The table lists this clone with a count of one. The chain links TRBV28 to TRBJ1-1; D remains unclear. V lost 1 base, J lost 0 bases, and 15 bases lay in between. Germline V CDR1 and CDR2: MDHEN, SYDVKM. The CDR3 is 17 amino acids. CDR3 nucleotides: TGTGCCAGCAGTTTATTAAGCATCGGGGTTATGAACACTGAAGCTTTCTTT. Translation gives CASSLLSIGVMNTEAFF.

The rearrangement uses TRBV5-5 and TRBJ2-2; a possible D gene is TRBD2 (6 bases). CDR1 SGHKS and CDR2 YYEKEE come from the germline V gene (reference sequence). V was pared by 2 bases and J by 5 bases, with 19 bases between. The CDR3 is 17 residues long. This CDR3 reads CASSFHQPEGLTGELFF. The CDR3 DNA reads as TGTGCCAGCAGCTTTCATCAGCCGGAGGGTTTGACCGGGGAGCTGTTTTTT.